The 3 T cell receptor beta chains listed next were all sequenced from one sample in a study of patients and donors after allogeneic stem cell transplantation. MiXCR, applied by TCRdb to the RT-PCR reads, yields one record per CDR3 protein. The table has 70,000 to 95,000 distinct CDR3 sequences, 4.5% to 5% seen once. What was sequenced was blood, either unsorted or a sorted T cell fraction (not recorded which). The source of these receptors is a human donor who was either an allogeneic HSCT recipient or a stem cell or donor lymphocyte infusion donor (not recorded which). It is not recorded whose cells these are; they may come from a transplant donor.

This clonotype was counted many times. The chain uses TRBV5-1 and TRBJ1-4; D not certain. The CDR3 is 12 residues long. With 6 bases removed from V and 15 bases from J, the gap between germline ends came to 18 bases. Germline lookup yields CDR1 SGHRS and CDR2 YFSETQ. Here the CDR3 DNA reads TGCGCCAGCACGAACAGTGAGAAAAGGTTGTTTTTT. Its protein product is CASTNSEKRLFF. Combining the CDR3 with reference TRBV5-1 and TRBJ1-4 gives the whole variable domain KAGVTQTPRYLIKTRGQQVTLSCSPISGHRSVSWYQQTPGQGLQFLFEYFSETQRNKGNFPGRFSGRQFSNSRSEMNVSTLELGDSALYLCASTNSEKRLFFGSGTQLSVL.

This clonotype was seen many times. The chain is built from TRBV7-8 and TRBJ2-2; TRBD1 matches at 8 bases. Germline V gene lookup returns CDR1 SGHVS and CDR2 FQNEAQ. J gave up 1 base and V 6 bases, and 4 bases lay outside the gene matches. The CDR3 covers 15 residues. The CDR3 protein is CASRFGTGNTGELFF. In DNA, the CDR3 is TGTGCCAGCAGGTTCGGGACAGGGAACACCGGGGAGCTGTTTTTT.

In its sample, this clonotype was seen many times. The chain has TRBV10-3 and TRBJ2-7; 8 nucleotides match TRBD2. CDR1 and CDR2 (germline): ENHRY, SYGVKD. This CDR3 spans 14 amino acids. J was trimmed by 2 bases and V by 11 bases; bases with no gene match: 11. The DNA for the CDR3 is TGTGCCTCAAAACTAGCGGCCAATGCCTACGAGCAGTACTTC. It yields the protein CASKLAANAYEQYF.